One sample yielded the 26 T cell receptor beta chains listed below, sequenced in a study of blood T cell repertoires in COVID-19. Some clones are missing from TCRdb's copy, which holds only in-frame ones; the method was immunoSEQ multiplex PCR. Seen here are some 69,000 clones, roughly 79% observed once, and the top ten hold around 47%. What was sequenced was peripheral blood. The receptors shown here come from a human donor in a cohort sampled during active COVID-19.

The CDR3 bases are TGCAGTGCTAGTAGGGACAAGAACACCGGGGAGCTGTTTTTT. Translating it yields CSASRDKNTGELFF. This chain uses TRBV20-1 with TRBJ2-2; TRBD1 might be the D (6 bases). CDR3 length equals 14 residues. Germline lookup yields CDR1 DFQATT and CDR2 SNEGSKA (reference sequence). V lost 3 bases and J 1 base, leaving 9 bases between the germline ends.

The chain couples TRBV24-1 to TRBJ1-4, with 8 nucleotides matching TRBD1. The ends lost 4 bases at V and 10 bases at J; junction bases unmatched: 13. CDR1 KGHDR and CDR2 SFDVKD come from the germline V gene. This CDR3 has 16 amino acids. The CDR3 DNA is TGTGCCACCAGTGACTCTACTCGACAGGGGTTGGGAAAACTGTTTTTT. Its protein is CATSDSTRQGLGKLFF.

The chain has TRBV27 and TRBJ1-1; 8 bases fit TRBD1. Germline V gene sequence: CDR1 MNHEY, CDR2 SMNVEV (reference sequence). The V gene end was trimmed by 5 bases and the J gene end by 3 bases; junction bases not matched to a gene: 5. CDR3 size: 14 residues. The CDR3 DNA follows: TGTGCCAGCAGTCCCGGACAGGGATACACTGAAGCTTTCTTT. It yields the protein CASSPGQGYTEAFF.

The CDR3 sequence: CASSEARTSGRVNEQFF. The CDR3 DNA reads as TGTGCCAGCAGTGAAGCAAGAACTAGCGGGAGAGTCAATGAGCAGTTCTTC. The chain links TRBV6-1 to TRBJ2-1; 11 nucleotides match TRBD2. The CDR3 is 17 amino acids. From germline, CDR1 is MNHNS and CDR2 SASEGT. The trim removed 0 bases at V and 6 bases at J, leaving 7 bases unmatched.

The chain employs TRBV6-1 and TRBJ1-5, with D perhaps TRBD1 (5 bases). Germline lookup yields CDR1 MNHNS and CDR2 SASEGT. V was cut by 2 bases and J by 2 bases, with 10 bases left in between. CDR3 length: 15 amino acids. The CDR3 region is CASSEQGFGNQPQHF. CDR3 sequence (DNA): TGTGCCAGCAGTGAACAGGGATTCGGCAATCAGCCCCAGCATTTT.

This clone is a singleton in its sample. The chain recombines TRBV6-5 with TRBJ1-6; TRBD1 matches at 7 bases. V was pared by 5 bases and J by 5 bases, with 3 bases of the junction left unmatched. The V gene's germline CDR1 is MNHEY and CDR2 SVGAGI. CDR3 size: 14 residues. CDR3 in amino acids: CASSPGQHNSPLHF. Written as DNA, the CDR3 is TGTGCCAGCAGTCCGGGACAGCATAATTCACCCCTCCACTTT.

This clone was counted once. V is TRBV3-1 (or the pseudogene TRBV3-2) and J is TRBJ2-7; 8 nucleotides match TRBD2. Trimming cost V 7 bases and J 2 bases; bases outside gene matches: 13. CDR3 length: 16 amino acids. CDR1 LGHDT and CDR2 YNNKEL come from the germline V gene (reference sequence). The CDR3 loop is CASTPSPSGRAYEQYF. Here the CDR3 DNA reads TGTGCCAGCACCCCATCCCCTAGCGGGCGGGCCTACGAGCAGTACTTC.

The gene calls are TRBV5-4 and TRBJ2-1, with 11 nucleotides matching TRBD2. V was pared by 4 bases and J by 2 bases, with 5 bases of the junction left unmatched. From germline, CDR1 is SGHNT and CDR2 YYREEE (reference sequence). This CDR3 has 16 amino acids. The CDR3 here is CASSAKTSGAYNEQFF. CDR3 DNA sequence: TGTGCCAGCAGCGCAAAGACTAGCGGGGCCTACAATGAGCAGTTCTTC.

The chain combines TRBV6-5 with TRBJ1-5; weak D call: TRBD1 (5 bases). Germline lookup yields CDR1 MNHEY and CDR2 SVGAGI. The ends were cut back, 6 bases at V and 0 bases at J, with 9 bases in the middle. The CDR3 length is 14 residues. In DNA, the CDR3 is TGTGCCAGCAGGACAGTATATAGCAATCAGCCCCAGCATTTT. Translation: CASRTVYSNQPQHF.

V gene TRBV7-2 combines with J gene TRBJ2-3, with 11 bases aligning to TRBD1. The length of the CDR3 is 14 residues. Losses at the gene ends were 6 bases for V and 5 bases for J; bases not matched to a gene: 4. CDR1 is SGHTA and CDR2 is FQGNSA in the germline V gene. The CDR3 DNA reads as TGTGCCAGCAGAGCCGGGACAGGGGGAGATACGCAGTATTTT. It specifies CASRAGTGGDTQYF.

J is TRBJ1-5 and V is TRBV6-5; 8 bases line up with TRBD1. Trimming took 6 bases from V and 7 from J; bases not matched to a gene: 8. This CDR3 is 14 amino acids long. Per the germline V gene, CDR1 is MNHEY and CDR2 is SVGAGI. The CDR3 DNA follows: TGTGCCAGCAGCGAGGACAGGGTAAAGCAGCCCCAGCATTTT. It specifies CASSEDRVKQPQHF.

V and J are TRBV12-3 or TRBV12-4 and TRBJ1-2; the D is unclear. V lost 2 bases, J lost 2 bases, and 6 bases lay in between. This CDR3 region has 13 residues. CDR3 residues: CASSLPRNYGYTF. DNA of the CDR3: TGTGCCAGCAGTTTACCCAGAAACTATGGCTACACCTTC.

The chain uses TRBV2 and TRBJ2-7; a weak D match, TRBD2 (5 bases). Deletions cut 6 bases from V and 6 bases from J, with 12 bases between. The germline gives CDR1 SNHLY, CDR2 FYNNEI. The CDR3 is 12 residues long. The CDR3 region has the DNA TGTGCCAGCAGGGAACTAGAGCCCGAGCAGTACTTC. Amino acids: CASRELEPEQYF.

The rearrangement joins TRBV9 to TRBJ2-2, with 12 bases fitting TRBD2. Germline CDR1 SGDLS, CDR2 YYNGEE. This CDR3 comprises 15 residues. The V gene end was trimmed by 5 bases and the J gene end by 7 bases; junction bases not matched to a gene: 6. The DNA for the CDR3 is TGTGCCAGCAGAGCTAGCGGGGGGGTCGGCGGGGAGCTGTTTTTT. This encodes CASRASGGVGGELFF.

To note about this clone: The identical CDR3 is also encoded by other nucleotide sequences in the sample. The chain couples TRBV19 to TRBJ2-5, with a possible D match to TRBD1 (6 bases). The germline CDR1 and CDR2 sequences are LNHDA and SQIVND (reference sequence). The CDR3 covers 14 residues. V gave up 1 base and J gave up 4 bases, with 10 bases separating them. This CDR3 is CASSIGQGRETQYF. The DNA for the CDR3 is TGTGCCAGTAGTATAGGCCAGGGGCGAGAGACCCAGTACTTC. Using reference TRBV19 and TRBJ2-5 for the parts outside the CDR3, the full variable domain is DGGITQSPKYLFRKEGQNVTLSCEQNLNHDAMYWYRQDPGQGLRLIYYSQIVNDFQKGDIAEGYSVSREKKESFPLTVTSAQKNPTAFYLCASSIGQGRETQYFGPGTRLLVL.

J is TRBJ2-7 and V is TRBV11-2; 14 nucleotides align to TRBD2. This CDR3 is 15 amino acids long. The germline CDR1 and CDR2 sequences are SGHAT and FQNNGV. V gave up 5 bases and J gave up 9 bases; unmatched junction bases: 9. CDR3 residues: CASSPGLAGVDGQYF. The CDR3 coding sequence is TGTGCCAGCAGCCCGGGACTAGCGGGGGTAGACGGGCAGTACTTC.

In nucleotides, the CDR3 is TGTGCCAGCAGCTTAGGAGCAGGGGGCAACACCGGGGAGCTGTTTTTT. It codes for CASSLGAGGNTGELFF. The chain couples TRBV11-2 to TRBJ2-2; 8 bases fit TRBD1. The germline CDR1 and CDR2 sequences are SGHAT and FQNNGV. V was clipped by 1 base and J by 2 bases; unmatched bases: 3. The CDR3 consists of 16 residues.

This clone occurred a few times. This chain links TRBV28 with TRBJ2-1; possible D gene TRBD2, 5 bases. Trimming removed 5 bases at V and 10 bases at J, with 9 bases between. The CDR3 runs to 11 residues. The germline gives CDR1 MDHEN, CDR2 SYDVKM. The CDR3 DNA reads as TGTGCCAGCAGTCGCAGCGGCGAGCAGTTCTTC. The encoded protein is CASSRSGEQFF.

This chain links TRBV10-3 with TRBJ2-7, with D uncertain. The CDR3 is 12 residues long. Germline V CDR1 and CDR2: ENHRY, SYGVKD. Trimming stripped 4 bases from V and 0 bases from J, with 4 bases between. In DNA, the CDR3 is TGTGCCATCAGTGTCAGCTCCTACGAGCAGTACTTC. Its translation: CAISVSSYEQYF.

This clone was observed a few times. V and J are TRBV2 and TRBJ2-7; possibly TRBD2 for D (6 bases). CDR1 is SNHLY, CDR2 FYNNEI, per germline. There are 13 residues in the CDR3. The V and J ends lost 7 bases and 4 bases respectively, with 14 bases between them. CDR3 residues: CASIESGLYEQYF. As DNA, the CDR3 is TGTGCCAGCATCGAGAGCGGGCTTTACGAGCAGTACTTC.

The V and J genes are TRBV19 and TRBJ2-5; no firm D call. This CDR3 is 13 amino acids long. Germline V CDR1 and CDR2: LNHDA, SQIVND (reference sequence). The germline V and J ends were trimmed by 4 bases and 4 bases, with 10 bases remaining between them. CDR3 amino acids: CASSTPAGETQYF. The CDR3 DNA sequence: TGTGCCAGTAGTACACCCGCAGGAGAGACCCAGTACTTC.

The gene calls are TRBV6-5 and TRBJ2-5, with D tentatively TRBD2 (6 bases). The CDR3 extends over 14 amino acids. Germline V lookup: CDR1 MNHEY, CDR2 SVGAGI. Trimming stripped 6 bases from V and 3 bases from J, with 14 bases between. In DNA, the CDR3 is TGTGCCAGCAGGGTACAAGGCGGGGAAGAGACCCAGTACTTC. Protein sequence: CASRVQGGEETQYF.

Here the CDR3 reads CASSTPGQGAQPQHF. CDR3 DNA sequence: TGTGCCAGCAGTACACCGGGACAGGGTGCTCAGCCCCAGCATTTT. The J gene is TRBJ1-5, the V gene TRBV28, with 9 bases matching TRBD1. This CDR3 comprises 15 residues. CDR1 MDHEN and CDR2 SYDVKM come from the germline V gene. The ends lost 5 bases at V and 6 bases at J; junction bases unmatched: 8.

This clone turned up a few times. The chain couples TRBV28 to TRBJ2-1, with TRBD2 matching 8 bases. Germline trimming cut 4 bases from V and 6 bases from J; bases unmatched to any gene: 2. The CDR3 is 13 residues long. Germline CDR1 MDHEN, CDR2 SYDVKM. DNA of the CDR3: TGTGCCAGCAGTTCGGCGGGGGGCAATGAGCAGTTCTTC. Translating gives CASSSAGGNEQFF.

This rearrangement joins TRBV11-2 to TRBJ2-5; 12 bases map to TRBD2. The CDR3 consists of 18 residues. In germline, CDR1 is SGHAT, CDR2 FQNNGV. V was clipped by 4 bases and J by 5 bases; unmatched bases: 14. The CDR3 loop reads CASSSAPATSGGRETQYF. CDR3 DNA: TGTGCCAGCAGCTCCGCCCCTGCTACTAGCGGGGGGCGGGAGACCCAGTACTTC.

The CDR3 coding sequence is TGTGCCAGCAGTCCAGACAGAGCCCCTCAGCCCCAGCATTTT. This sequence encodes CASSPDRAPQPQHF. The gene calls are TRBV7-9 and TRBJ1-5; D may be TRBD1 (5 bases). This CDR3 has 14 residues. Looked up from germline, CDR1 is SEHNR and CDR2 is FQNEAQ (reference sequence). The V end was cut by 6 bases, the J end by 6 bases, with 15 bases between.